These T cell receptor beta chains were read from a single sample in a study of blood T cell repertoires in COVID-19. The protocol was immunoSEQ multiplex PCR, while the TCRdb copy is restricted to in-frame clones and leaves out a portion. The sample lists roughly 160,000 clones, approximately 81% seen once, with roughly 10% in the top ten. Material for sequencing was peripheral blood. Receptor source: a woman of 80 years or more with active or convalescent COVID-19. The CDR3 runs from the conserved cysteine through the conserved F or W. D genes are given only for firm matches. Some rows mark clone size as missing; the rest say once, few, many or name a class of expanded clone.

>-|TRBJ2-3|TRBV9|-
TGTGCCAGCAGCCTTACAAGGGGTGCACATATCACAGATACGCAGTATTTT
CASSLTRGAHITDTQYF
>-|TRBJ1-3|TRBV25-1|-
TGTGCCAGCAGTGCAGCCATGGGAGAAGGGCGGGCTGGAAACACCATATATTTT
CASSAAMGEGRAGNTIYF
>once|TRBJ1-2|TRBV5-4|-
TGTGCCAGCAGCTTGGGCGGGGCTAACTATGGCTACACCTTC
CASSLGGANYGYTF
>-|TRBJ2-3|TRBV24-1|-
TGTGCCACCAGCCCCCGCGGAGACAGCACAGATACGCAGTATTTT
CATSPRGDSTDTQYF
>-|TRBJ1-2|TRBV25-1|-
TGTGCCAGCAGTGAATTCGGTAGGGGGTTAACTAACTATGGCTACACCTTC
CASSEFGRGLTNYGYTF
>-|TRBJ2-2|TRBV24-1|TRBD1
TGTGCCACCAGTGATCCCGGGACAGGGGAGGCCGGGGAGCTGTTTTTT
CATSDPGTGEAGELFF
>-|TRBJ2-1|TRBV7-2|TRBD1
TGTGCCAGCAGCTTAGAAGGGGGCAATCGAAATGAGCAGTTCTTC
CASSLEGGNRNEQFF
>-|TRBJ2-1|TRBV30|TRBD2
TGTGCCTGGAGTGCCGGGACTAGCTCCTACAATGAGCAGTTCTTC
CAWSAGTSSYNEQFF
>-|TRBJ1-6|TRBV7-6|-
TGTGCCAGCAGCTTACTGCAGGCCCCTCAGTCACCCCTCCACTTT
CASSLLQAPQSPLHF
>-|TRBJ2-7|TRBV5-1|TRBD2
TGCGCCAGCAGCTTGGGACTAGCGGGAGGGACCGAGCAGTACTTC
CASSLGLAGGTEQYF
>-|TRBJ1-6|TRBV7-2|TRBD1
TGTGCCAGCAGCTTGACAGGGGGCGGTTCACCCCTCCACTTT
CASSLTGGGSPLHF
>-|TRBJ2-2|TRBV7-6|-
TGTGCCAGCAGCTTAGGACTAGGCGTGACCGGGGAGCTGTTTTTT
CASSLGLGVTGELFF
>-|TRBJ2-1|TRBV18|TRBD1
TGTGCCAGCTCACCTTATCCGGGACAGGGGTGGGATGAGCAGTTCTTC
CASSPYPGQGWDEQFF
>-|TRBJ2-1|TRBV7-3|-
TGTGCCAGCAGCTTACAGGGTGCAGCCTACAATGAGCAGTTCTTC
CASSLQGAAYNEQFF
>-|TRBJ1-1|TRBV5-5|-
TGTGCCAGCAGTAACAACATGAACACTGAAGCTTTCTTT
CASSNNMNTEAFF
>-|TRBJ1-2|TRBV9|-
TGTGCCAGCAGCGTAGAAGCACAGGATGGCTACACCTTC
CASSVEAQDGYTF
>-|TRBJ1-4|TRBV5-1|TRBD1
TGCGCCAGCAGGGAAACAGGGGGATCCAATGAAAAACTGTTTTTT
CASRETGGSNEKLFF
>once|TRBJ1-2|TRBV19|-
TGTGCCAGTACTACCGGGAACTATGGCTACACCTTC
CASTTGNYGYTF
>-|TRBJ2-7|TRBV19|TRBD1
TGTGCCAGTAGTCCAAGTTCCGGGACAGGGCCCGAGCAGTACTTC
CASSPSSGTGPEQYF
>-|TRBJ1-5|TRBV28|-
TGTGCCAGCAGCAAGCAGGGATTCGGCAATCAGCCCCAGCATTTT
CASSKQGFGNQPQHF
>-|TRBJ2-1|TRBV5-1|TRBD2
TGCGCCAGCAGCTTCACTAGCGGGATCAATGAGCAGTTCTTC
CASSFTSGINEQFF
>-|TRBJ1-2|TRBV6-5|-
TGTGCCAGCAGCAAAATCGTAAGAGGCTATGGCTACACCTTC
CASSKIVRGYGYTF
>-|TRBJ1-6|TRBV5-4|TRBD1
TGTGCCAGCAGCTTGACACAGGGGAATTCACCCCTCCACTTT
CASSLTQGNSPLHF
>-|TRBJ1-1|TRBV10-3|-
TGTGCCATCAGTGGGGACAAGAACACTGAAGCTTTCTTT
CAISGDKNTEAFF
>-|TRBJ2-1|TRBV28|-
TGTGCCAGCAGTACAGGGTTACGAAATGAGCAGTTCTTC
CASSTGLRNEQFF
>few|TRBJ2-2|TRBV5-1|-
TGCGCCAGCAGCTCCGCGGTTGGCGGGGAGCTGTTTTTT
CASSSAVGGELFF
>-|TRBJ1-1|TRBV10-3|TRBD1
TGTGCCATCAGTGAGGACAGGGGGAGGACTGAAGCTTTCTTT
CAISEDRGRTEAFF
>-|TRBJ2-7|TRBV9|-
TGTGCCAGCAGCACTAACCCCGGGAATTCTTACGAGCAGTACTTC
CASSTNPGNSYEQYF
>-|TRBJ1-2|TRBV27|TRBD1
TGTGCCAGCAGCCCTAGGGGTGGGACAGGGTTTTACTATGGCTACACCTTC
CASSPRGGTGFYYGYTF
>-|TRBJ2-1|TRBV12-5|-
TGTGCTAGTGGGACAGGCCTCAGCTCCTACAATGAGCAGTTCTTC
CASGTGLSSYNEQFF
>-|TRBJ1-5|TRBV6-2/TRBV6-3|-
TGTGCCAGCAGTGACGGACATAGCAATCGGCCCCAGCATTTT
CASSDGHSNRPQHF
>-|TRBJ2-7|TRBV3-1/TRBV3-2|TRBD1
TGTGCCAGCAGCCCCTTACAGGGGACGATAAACGAGCAGTACTTC
CASSPLQGTINEQYF
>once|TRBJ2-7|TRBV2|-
TGTGCCAGCAGTCTCTATAACTACGAGCAGTACTTC
CASSLYNYEQYF
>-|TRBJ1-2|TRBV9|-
TGTGCCAGCAGCGTAGGGGGAGGGGACGGCTATGGCTACACCTTC
CASSVGGGDGYGYTF
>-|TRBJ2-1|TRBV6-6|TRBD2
TGTGCCAGCAGTTACCCTGGACTAGCGGATAATGAGCAGTTCTTC
CASSYPGLADNEQFF
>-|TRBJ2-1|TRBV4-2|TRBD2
TGTGCCAGCAGCCAAGATAAGAGGGAGGGCAATGAGCAGTTCTTC
CASSQDKREGNEQFF
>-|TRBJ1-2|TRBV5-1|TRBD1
TGCGCCAGCAGCTTACCGGGACAGGGCTTTAGCTACACCTTC
CASSLPGQGFSYTF
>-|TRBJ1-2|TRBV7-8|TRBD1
TGTGCCAGCAGCTTGGGACAGCACGGCTACACCTTC
CASSLGQHGYTF
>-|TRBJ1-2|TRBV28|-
TGTGCCAGCAGTTTATCTTTCGAGGGATCACGGGGCTACACCTTC
CASSLSFEGSRGYTF
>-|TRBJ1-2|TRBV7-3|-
TGTGCCAGCAGCTTATCTGGTGTAGTTGGCTACACCTTC
CASSLSGVVGYTF
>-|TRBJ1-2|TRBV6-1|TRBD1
TGTGCCAGCAGTGCCCTACAGGGGGCCGGTTTCTATGGCTACACCTTC
CASSALQGAGFYGYTF
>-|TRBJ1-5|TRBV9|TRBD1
TGTGCCAGCAGCGCGAGGGGGACAGGCAATCAGCCCCAGCATTTT
CASSARGTGNQPQHF
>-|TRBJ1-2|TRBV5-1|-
TGCGCCAGCTCAACGACCAGGGGTGAGAACAATGGCTACACCTTC
CASSTTRGENNGYTF
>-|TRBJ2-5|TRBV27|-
TGTGCCAGCAGTTTATTGCGGGGTGGAGAGACCCAGTACTTC
CASSLLRGGETQYF
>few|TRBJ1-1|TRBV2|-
TGTGCCAGCAGTGCTGAGAGGGACACTGAAGCTTTCTTT
CASSAERDTEAFF
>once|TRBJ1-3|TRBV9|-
TGTGCCAGCAGCGCACCGAGAGGGTTAACTGGAAACACCATATATTTT
CASSAPRGLTGNTIYF
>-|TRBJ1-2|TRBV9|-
TGTGCCAGCAGCCCCGGGCGGGGTGATTATGGCTACACCTTC
CASSPGRGDYGYTF
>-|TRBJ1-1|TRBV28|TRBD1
TGTGCCAGCAGTTCCCCCGGACAGGGGCCGAACACTGAAGCTTTCTTT
CASSSPGQGPNTEAFF
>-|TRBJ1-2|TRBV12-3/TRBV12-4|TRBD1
TGTGCCAGCAGTACCGGGACAGACTATGGCTACACCTTC
CASSTGTDYGYTF
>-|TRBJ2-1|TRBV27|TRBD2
TGTGCCAGCAGTCTAGGGACTAGCAACCTCCTAAAGAATGAGCAGTTCTTC
CASSLGTSNLLKNEQFF
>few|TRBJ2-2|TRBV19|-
TGTGCCAGTAGTCCGTGGCCTGGGCAGGGGATGAACACCGGGGAGCTGTTTTTT
CASSPWPGQGMNTGELFF
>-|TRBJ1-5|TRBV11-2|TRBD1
TGTGCCAGCAGCCCAGGAGGACAGGGTCAGCCCCAGCATTTT
CASSPGGQGQPQHF
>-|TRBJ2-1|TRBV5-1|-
TGCGCCAGCAGCTTGGGTCAGGGTGTCTACAATGAGCAGTTCTTC
CASSLGQGVYNEQFF
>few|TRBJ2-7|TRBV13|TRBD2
TGTGCCAGCAGCTTAGAGGGGAGGGCTAGCGGAACAAGCTCCTACGAGCAGTACTTC
CASSLEGRASGTSSYEQYF
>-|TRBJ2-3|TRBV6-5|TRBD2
TGTGCCAGCCAGCGGGAGAGCACAGATACGCAGTATTTT
CASQRESTDTQYF
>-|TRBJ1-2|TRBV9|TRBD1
TGTGCCAGCAGCGAGACAGGGTCTAACTATGGCTACACCTTC
CASSETGSNYGYTF
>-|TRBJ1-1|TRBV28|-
TGTGCCAGCAGTTTAAGGGGAGGGCTCGGGGTTACTGAAGCTTTCTTT
CASSLRGGLGVTEAFF
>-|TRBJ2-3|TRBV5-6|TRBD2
TGTGCCAGCAGGTCAGGACTAGCGGGGCCCAGCACAGATACGCAGTATTTT
CASRSGLAGPSTDTQYF